This T cell receptor beta chain derives from a study of blood T cell repertoires in COVID-19. CDR3 size: 14 residues. Germline V gene data show CDR1 as MNHEY and CDR2 as SVGAGI. Trimming took 0 bases from V and 6 from J; bases not matched to a gene: 2. Original analysis: Nucleated cell number was recorded as an estimate derived from reference gene primer amplification. Assay used: immunoSEQ multiplex PCR; TCRdb lists only in-frame clones, some missing. V, J and clone size were drawn from that table, and D and trimming were deduced from the DNA. The repertoire has 70,000 to 80,000 clones, approximately 83% of them found once; the top ten carry over 40%.

Sequences were obtained from peripheral blood. The chain is built from TRBV6-5 and TRBJ2-1; 7 nucleotides line up with TRBD1. The receptor was isolated from a man older than 75 with acute or convalescent COVID-19. CDR3 in amino acids: CASSYSTGFNEQFF. The CDR3 DNA follows: TGTGCCAGCAGTTACTCGACAGGGTTCAATGAGCAGTTCTTC.